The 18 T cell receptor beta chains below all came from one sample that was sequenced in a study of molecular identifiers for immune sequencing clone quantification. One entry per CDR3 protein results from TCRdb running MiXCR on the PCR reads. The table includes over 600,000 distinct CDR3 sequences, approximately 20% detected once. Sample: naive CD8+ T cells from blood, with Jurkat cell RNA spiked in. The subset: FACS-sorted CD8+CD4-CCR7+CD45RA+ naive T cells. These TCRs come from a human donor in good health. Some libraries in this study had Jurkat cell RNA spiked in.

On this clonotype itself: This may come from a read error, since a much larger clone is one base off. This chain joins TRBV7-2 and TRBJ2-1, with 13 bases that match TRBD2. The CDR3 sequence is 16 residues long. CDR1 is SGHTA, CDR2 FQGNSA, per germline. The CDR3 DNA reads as TGTGCCGGCAGCTTAGGGACTAGCGGGATCTACAATGAGCAGTTCTTC. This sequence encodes CAGSLGTSGIYNEQFF.

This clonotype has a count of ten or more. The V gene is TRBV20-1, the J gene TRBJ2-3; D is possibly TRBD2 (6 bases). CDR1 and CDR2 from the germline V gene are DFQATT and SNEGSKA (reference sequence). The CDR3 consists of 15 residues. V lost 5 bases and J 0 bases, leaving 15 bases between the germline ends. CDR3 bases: TGCAGTGCTGCCGACTTAGGGACTAGCACAGATACGCAGTATTTT. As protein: CSAADLGTSTDTQYF.

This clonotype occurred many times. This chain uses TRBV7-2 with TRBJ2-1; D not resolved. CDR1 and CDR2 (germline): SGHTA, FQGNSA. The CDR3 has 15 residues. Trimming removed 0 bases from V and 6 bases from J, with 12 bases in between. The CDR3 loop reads CASSLAWAAPNEQFF. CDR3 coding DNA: TGTGCCAGCAGCTTAGCCTGGGCTGCACCCAATGAGCAGTTCTTC.

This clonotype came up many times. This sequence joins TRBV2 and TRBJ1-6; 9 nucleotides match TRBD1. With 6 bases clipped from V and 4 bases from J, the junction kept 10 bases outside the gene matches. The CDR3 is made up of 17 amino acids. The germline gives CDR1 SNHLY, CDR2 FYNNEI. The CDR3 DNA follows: TGTGCCAGCAGCGATACAGGGGGCGCGAAATATAATTCACCCCTCCACTTT. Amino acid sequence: CASSDTGGAKYNSPLHF.

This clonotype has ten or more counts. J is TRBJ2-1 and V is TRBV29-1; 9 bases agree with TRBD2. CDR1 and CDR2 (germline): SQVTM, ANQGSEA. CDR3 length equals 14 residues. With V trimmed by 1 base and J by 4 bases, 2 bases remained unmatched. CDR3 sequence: CSVEGLAGYNEQFF. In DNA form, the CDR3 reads TGCAGCGTTGAAGGGCTAGCGGGGTACAATGAGCAGTTCTTC.

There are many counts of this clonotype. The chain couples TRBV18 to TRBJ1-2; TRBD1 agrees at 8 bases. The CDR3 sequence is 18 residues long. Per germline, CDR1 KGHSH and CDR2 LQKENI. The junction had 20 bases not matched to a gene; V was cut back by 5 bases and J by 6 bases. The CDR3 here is CASSAELGQAHPPDGYTF. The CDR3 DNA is TGTGCCAGCTCAGCTGAGTTGGGACAGGCACATCCCCCGGATGGCTACACCTTC.

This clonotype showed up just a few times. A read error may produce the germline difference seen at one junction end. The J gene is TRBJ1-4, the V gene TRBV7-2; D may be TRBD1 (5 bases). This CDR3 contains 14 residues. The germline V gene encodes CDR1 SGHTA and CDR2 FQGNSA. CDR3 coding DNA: TGTGTCAGCAGCTTAGAGGGGTATAATGAAAAACTGTTTTTT. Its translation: CVSSLEGYNEKLFF.

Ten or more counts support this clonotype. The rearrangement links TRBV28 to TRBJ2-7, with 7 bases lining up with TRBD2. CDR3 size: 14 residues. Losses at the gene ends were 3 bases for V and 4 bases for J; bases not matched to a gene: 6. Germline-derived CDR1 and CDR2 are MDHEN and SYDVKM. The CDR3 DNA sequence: TGTGCCAGCAGTTTTTGGCAGGGAGGGTACGAGCAGTACTTC. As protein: CASSFWQGGYEQYF.

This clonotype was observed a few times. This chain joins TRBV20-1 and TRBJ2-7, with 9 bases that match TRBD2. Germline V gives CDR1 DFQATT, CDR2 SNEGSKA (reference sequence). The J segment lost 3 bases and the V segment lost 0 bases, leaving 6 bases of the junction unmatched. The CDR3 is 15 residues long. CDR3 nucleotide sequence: TGCAGTGCTAGAGATCGTGGTAGCGGGGGCTACGAGCAGTACTTC. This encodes CSARDRGSGGYEQYF.

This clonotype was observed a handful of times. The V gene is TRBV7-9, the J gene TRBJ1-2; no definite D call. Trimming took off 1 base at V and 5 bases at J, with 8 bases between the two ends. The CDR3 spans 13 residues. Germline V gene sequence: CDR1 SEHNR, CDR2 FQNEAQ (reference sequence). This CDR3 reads CASSLDGAYGYTF. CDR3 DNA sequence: TGTGCCAGCAGCTTAGACGGTGCATATGGCTACACCTTC.

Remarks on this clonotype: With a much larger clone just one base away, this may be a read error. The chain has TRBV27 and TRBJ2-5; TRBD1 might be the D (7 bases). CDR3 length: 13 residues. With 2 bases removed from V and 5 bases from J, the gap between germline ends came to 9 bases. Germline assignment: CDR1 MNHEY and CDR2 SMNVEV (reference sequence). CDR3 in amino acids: CASSLPGGETQYF. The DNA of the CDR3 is TGTGCCAGCAGTTTACCAGGGGGGGAGACCCAGTACTTC.

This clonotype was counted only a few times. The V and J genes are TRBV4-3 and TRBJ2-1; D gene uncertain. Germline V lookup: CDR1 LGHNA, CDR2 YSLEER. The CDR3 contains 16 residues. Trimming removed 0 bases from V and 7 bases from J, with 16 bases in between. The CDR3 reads CASSQDKVRNGNEQFF. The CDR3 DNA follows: TGCGCCAGCAGCCAAGACAAGGTCCGCAATGGTAATGAGCAGTTCTTC.

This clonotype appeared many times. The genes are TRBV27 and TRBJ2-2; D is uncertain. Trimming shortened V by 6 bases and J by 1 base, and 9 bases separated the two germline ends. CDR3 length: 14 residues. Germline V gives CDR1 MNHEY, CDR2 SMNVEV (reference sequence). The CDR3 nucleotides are TGTGCCAGCAGCTTGCGACAGAACACCGGGGAGCTGTTTTTT. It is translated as CASSLRQNTGELFF.

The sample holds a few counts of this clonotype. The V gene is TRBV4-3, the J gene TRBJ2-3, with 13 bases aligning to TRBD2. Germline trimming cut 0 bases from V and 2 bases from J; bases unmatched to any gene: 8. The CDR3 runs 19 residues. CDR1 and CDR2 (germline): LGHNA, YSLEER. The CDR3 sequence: CASSQEGWTSGGYTDTQYF. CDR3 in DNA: TGCGCCAGCAGCCAAGAGGGGTGGACTAGCGGGGGTTACACAGATACGCAGTATTTT.

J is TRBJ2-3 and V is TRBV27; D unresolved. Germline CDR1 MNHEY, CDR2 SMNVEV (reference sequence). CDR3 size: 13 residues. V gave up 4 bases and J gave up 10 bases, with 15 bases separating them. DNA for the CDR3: TGTGCCAGCAGTTATTTAGGAACCCTTGCGCAGTATTTT. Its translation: CASSYLGTLAQYF.

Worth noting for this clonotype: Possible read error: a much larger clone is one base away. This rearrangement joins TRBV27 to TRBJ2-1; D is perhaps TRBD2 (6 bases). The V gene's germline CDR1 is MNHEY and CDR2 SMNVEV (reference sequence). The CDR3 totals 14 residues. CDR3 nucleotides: TGTGCCAGCAGTAGTCTAGCGACCTACCATGAGCAGTTCTTC. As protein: CASSSLATYHEQFF.

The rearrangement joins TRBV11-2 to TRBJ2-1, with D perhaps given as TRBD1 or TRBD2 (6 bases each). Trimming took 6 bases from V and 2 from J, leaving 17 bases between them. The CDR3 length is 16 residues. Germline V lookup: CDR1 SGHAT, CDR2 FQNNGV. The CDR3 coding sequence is TGTGCCAGCAGACCTACGGGGGCCAGCCCCTACAATGAGCAGTTCTTC. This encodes CASRPTGASPYNEQFF.

CDR3 in amino acids: CASRSGTRSSGNTIYF. The CDR3 bases are TGTGCCAGCAGATCCGGGACCCGAAGCTCTGGAAACACCATATATTTT. The rearrangement links TRBV27 to TRBJ1-3, with TRBD1 as a possible D gene (5 bases). CDR3 length: 16 residues. CDR1 is MNHEY, CDR2 SMNVEV, per germline (reference sequence). Trimming pared 6 bases from V and 0 bases from J, leaving 15 bases between.